The sequence of this T cell receptor beta chain was determined in a study of blood T cell repertoires in COVID-19. Study details: Italy, Spain and the United States were the sources of the convalescent and acute COVID-19 samples. PBMCs, B-cell-depleted T cells, or T cells provided the cDNA or gDNA that made up the material.

Per the original methods: Estimation of nucleated cell counts relied on the amplification of reference gene primers. The table came from immunoSEQ multiplex PCR; TCRdb's copy has only in-frame clones and leaves some out. The D gene and trimming were derived from the DNA, and the V and J assignments and clone size from that table. The sample holds around 330,000 clones, over 75% seen once. In this sample, this clone turned up once. What was sequenced was peripheral blood. The clonotype originates from a woman between 45 and 60 years old with active or convalescent COVID-19.

CDR3: CSASEGQNNQPQHF. In DNA, the CDR3 is TGCAGTGCTAGTGAAGGACAGAATAATCAGCCCCAGCATTTT. This sequence joins TRBV20-1 and TRBJ1-5, with D possibly TRBD1 on 6 matching bases. V lost 3 bases to trimming and J lost 4 bases, with 13 bases between them. This CDR3 has 14 residues. Germline CDR1 and CDR2: DFQATT and SNEGSKA (reference sequence).